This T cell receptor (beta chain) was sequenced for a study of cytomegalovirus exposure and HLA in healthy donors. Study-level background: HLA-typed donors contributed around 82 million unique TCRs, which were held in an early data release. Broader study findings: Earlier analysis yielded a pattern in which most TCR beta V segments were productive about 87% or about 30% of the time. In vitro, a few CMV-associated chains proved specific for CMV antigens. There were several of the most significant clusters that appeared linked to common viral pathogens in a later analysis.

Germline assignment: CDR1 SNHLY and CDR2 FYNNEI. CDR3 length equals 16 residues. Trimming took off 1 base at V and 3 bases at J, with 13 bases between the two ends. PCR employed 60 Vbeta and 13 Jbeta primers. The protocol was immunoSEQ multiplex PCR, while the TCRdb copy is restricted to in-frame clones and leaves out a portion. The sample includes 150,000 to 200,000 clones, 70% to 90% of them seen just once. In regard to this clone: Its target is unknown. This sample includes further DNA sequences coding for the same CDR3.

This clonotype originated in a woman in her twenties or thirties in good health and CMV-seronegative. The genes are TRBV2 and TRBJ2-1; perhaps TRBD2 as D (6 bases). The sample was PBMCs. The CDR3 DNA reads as TGTGCCAGCAGTGAAGTTAGGTTAGCGGTCTACAATGAGCAGTTCTTC. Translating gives CASSEVRLAVYNEQFF.